The sequence of this T cell receptor beta chain was determined in a study of PD-L1 blockade in urothelial cancer. In regard to this clone: Its antigen is unidentified.

Each PCR received spiked synthetic TCR analog templates. The method was immunoSEQ multiplex PCR; TCRdb's version includes in-frame clones alone and lacks a portion of them. The sample contains about 100,000 clones, roughly nine tenths of which appear only once. General study findings and limits: Durable-benefit patients showed greater tumor-associated blood clone expansion at 3 weeks.

This TCR was recovered from an elderly woman with urothelial cancer. The sequenced sample was PBMCs, obtained around atezolizumab (anti-PD-L1) treatment.

The DNA for the CDR3 is TGCGCCAGCAGTGGGGGGACTATAACGGGCGAGCAGTACTTC. Translating gives CASSGGTITGEQYF. The chain carries TRBV10-1 and TRBJ2-7; 7 positions match TRBD2. Germline V gene data show CDR1 as WNHNN and CDR2 as SYGVQD (reference sequence). This CDR3 spans 14 amino acids. J gave up 6 bases and V 4 bases, and 9 bases lay outside the gene matches.